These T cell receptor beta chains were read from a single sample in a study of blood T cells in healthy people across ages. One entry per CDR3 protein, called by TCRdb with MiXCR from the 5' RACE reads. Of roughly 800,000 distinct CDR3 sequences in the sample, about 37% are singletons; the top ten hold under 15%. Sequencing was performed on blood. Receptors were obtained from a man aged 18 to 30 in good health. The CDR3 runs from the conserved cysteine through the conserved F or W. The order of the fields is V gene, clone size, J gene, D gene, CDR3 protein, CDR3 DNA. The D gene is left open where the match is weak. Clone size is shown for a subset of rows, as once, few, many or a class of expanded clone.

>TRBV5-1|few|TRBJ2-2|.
CASSLTQPDTGELFF
TGCGCCAGCAGCCTAACCCAGCCAGACACCGGGGAGCTGTTTTTT
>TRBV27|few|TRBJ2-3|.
CATSARQYTDTQYF
TGTGCCACTTCGGCCCGACAGTACACAGATACGCAGTATTTT
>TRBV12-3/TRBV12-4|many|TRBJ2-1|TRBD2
CASSLIAGGDNEQFF
TGTGCCAGCAGTTTGATAGCGGGGGGCGACAATGAGCAGTTCTTC
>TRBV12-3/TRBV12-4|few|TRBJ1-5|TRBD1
CASKRDRGRGQPQHF
TGTGCCAGCAAACGAGACAGGGGTAGGGGTCAGCCCCAGCATTTT
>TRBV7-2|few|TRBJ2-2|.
CATSAGGPGELFF
TGTGCCACCTCGGCCGGGGGGCCCGGGGAGCTGTTTTTT
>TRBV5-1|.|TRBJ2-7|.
CASSFRPGDNEQYF
TGCGCCAGCAGCTTCCGTCCAGGTGACAATGAGCAGTACTTC
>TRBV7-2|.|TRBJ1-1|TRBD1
CASSLADTGVSTEAFF
TGTGCCAGCAGCTTAGCCGACACAGGGGTTAGTACTGAAGCTTTCTTT
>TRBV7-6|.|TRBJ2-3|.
CASSVTQDTQYF
TGTGCCAGCAGCGTCACCCAGGATACGCAGTATTTT
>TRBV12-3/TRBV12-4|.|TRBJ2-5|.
CASSPAGNTQETQYF
TGTGCCAGCAGTCCCGCGGGGAATACGCAAGAGACCCAGTACTTC
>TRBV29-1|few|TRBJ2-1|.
CSVVPDPGHINEQFF
TGCAGCGTTGTTCCGGATCCGGGACATATCAATGAGCAGTTCTTC
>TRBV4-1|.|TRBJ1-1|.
CASSPIGPNTEAFF
TGCGCCAGCAGCCCCATCGGACCGAACACTGAAGCTTTCTTT
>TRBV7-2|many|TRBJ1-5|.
CASSNMGQPQHF
TGTGCCAGCAGCAACATGGGGCAGCCCCAGCATTTT
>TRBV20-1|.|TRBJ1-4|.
CSAVRFNEKLFF
TGCAGTGCGGTGAGATTTAATGAAAAACTGTTTTTT
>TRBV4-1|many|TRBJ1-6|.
CASSQDQSSYNSPLHF
TGCGCCAGCAGCCAAGATCAGAGCTCCTATAATTCACCCCTCCACTTT
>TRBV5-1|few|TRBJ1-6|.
CASSLSGKVTNSPLHF
TGCGCCAGCAGCTTGTCCGGGAAGGTCACCAATTCACCCCTCCACTTT
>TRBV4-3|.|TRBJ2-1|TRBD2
CASSQATSGAYNEQFF
TGCGCCAGCAGCCAGGCGACTAGCGGAGCCTACAATGAGCAGTTCTTC
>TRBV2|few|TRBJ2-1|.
CASSVYRDAPYNEQFF
TGTGCCAGCAGTGTTTACCGGGACGCCCCATACAATGAGCAGTTCTTC
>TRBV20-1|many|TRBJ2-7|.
CSARGDTSYEQYF
TGCAGTGCTCGCGGGGACACATCCTACGAGCAGTACTTC
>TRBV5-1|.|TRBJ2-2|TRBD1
CASSFDRGGSGELFF
TGCGCCAGCAGCTTCGACAGGGGAGGCTCCGGGGAGCTGTTTTTT
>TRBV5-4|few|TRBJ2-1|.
CASSLAKTSTRGNEQFF
TGTGCCAGCAGCTTGGCCAAAACCAGCACCCGGGGCAATGAGCAGTTCTTC
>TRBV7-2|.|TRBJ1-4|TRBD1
CASSFNRGLGEKLFF
TGTGCCAGCAGCTTCAACAGGGGATTAGGAGAAAAACTGTTTTTT
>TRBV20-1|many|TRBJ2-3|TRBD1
CSARDPRTGASRDTQYF
TGCAGTGCTAGAGATCCACGGACAGGGGCCAGCAGAGATACGCAGTATTTT
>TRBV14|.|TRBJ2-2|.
CASSQDIPGITGELFF
TGTGCCAGCAGCCAAGATATTCCGGGCATAACCGGGGAGCTGTTTTTT
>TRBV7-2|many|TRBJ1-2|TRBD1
CASSQGQALGVYTF
TGTGCCAGCAGCCAGGGACAGGCCCTCGGGGTCTACACCTTC
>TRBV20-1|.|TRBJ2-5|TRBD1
CSALTGAGETQYF
TGCAGTGCCTTGACAGGGGCGGGGGAGACCCAGTACTTC
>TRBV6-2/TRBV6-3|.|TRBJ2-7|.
CASSPRRNEQYF
TGTGCCAGCAGTCCCCGGAGAAACGAGCAGTACTTC
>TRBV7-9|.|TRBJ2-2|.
CASSGFSTGELFF
TGTGCCAGCAGCGGGTTCTCCACCGGGGAGCTGTTTTTT
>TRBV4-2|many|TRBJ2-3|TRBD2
CASSHTGTRRTDTQYF
TGTGCCAGCAGCCACACCGGGACTAGGCGCACAGATACGCAGTATTTT
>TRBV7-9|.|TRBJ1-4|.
CASSLTPGTNEKLFF
TGTGCCAGCAGCTTAACCCCAGGAACTAATGAAAAACTGTTTTTT
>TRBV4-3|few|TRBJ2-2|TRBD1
CASSHQGQTLGELFF
TGCGCCAGCAGCCACCAGGGACAGACCCTCGGGGAGCTGTTTTTT
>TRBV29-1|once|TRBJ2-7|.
CSVAQTASYEQYF
TGCAGCGTAGCCCAGACAGCCTCCTACGAGCAGTACTTC
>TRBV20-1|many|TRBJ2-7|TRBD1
CSAPLSGTGPRVRREQYF
TGCAGTGCCCCCCTTTCCGGGACAGGGCCCCGGGTTCGACGCGAGCAGTACTTC
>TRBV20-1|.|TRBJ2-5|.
CSARDWATQETQYF
TGCAGTGCTAGAGATTGGGCTACCCAAGAGACCCAGTACTTC
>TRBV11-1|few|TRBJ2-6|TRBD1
CASSSRTGFLNTGANVLTF
TGTGCCAGCAGCTCCCGGACAGGGTTTCTCAACACTGGGGCCAACGTCCTGACTTTC
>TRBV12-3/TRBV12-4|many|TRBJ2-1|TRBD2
CASSPSGGAGNEQFF
TGTGCCAGCAGTCCTAGCGGGGGGGCCGGGAATGAGCAGTTCTTC
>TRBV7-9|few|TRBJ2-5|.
CASSLEGGPGGEQYF
TGTGCCAGCAGCTTAGAAGGGGGCCCGGGGGGTGAGCAGTACTTC
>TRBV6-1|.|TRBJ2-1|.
CASSDRAQSRQQFF
TGTGCCAGCAGTGACCGGGCGCAGTCAAGGCAGCAGTTCTTC
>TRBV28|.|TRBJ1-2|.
CASSAHRDGYTF
TGTGCCAGCAGTGCACACAGGGATGGCTACACCTTC
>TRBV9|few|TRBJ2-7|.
CASSASPSSYNEQYF
TGTGCCAGCAGCGCCAGCCCGAGCTCCTACAATGAGCAGTACTTC
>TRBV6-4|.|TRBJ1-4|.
CASRATGSQNEKLFF
TGTGCCAGCAGGGCAACAGGTTCTCAAAATGAAAAACTGTTTTTT
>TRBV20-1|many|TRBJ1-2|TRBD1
CSARADRGGYGYTF
TGCAGTGCTAGAGCAGACAGGGGAGGATATGGCTACACCTTC
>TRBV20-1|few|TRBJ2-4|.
CSASLRETDQYF
TGCAGTGCTAGTTTGCGAGAGACAGACCAGTACTTC
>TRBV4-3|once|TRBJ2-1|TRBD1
CASSHAPPGTGVLPSSYNEQFF
TGCGCCAGCAGCCACGCGCCCCCCGGGACAGGGGTCCTACCGAGCTCCTACAATGAGCAGTTCTTC
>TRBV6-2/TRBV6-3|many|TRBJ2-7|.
CASSNDHPSGFAVYEQYF
TGTGCCAGCAGTAACGACCACCCTTCGGGGTTCGCGGTCTACGAGCAGTACTTC
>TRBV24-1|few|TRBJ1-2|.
CATSDPRGPYGYTF
TGTGCCACCAGTGACCCCCGGGGCCCATATGGCTACACCTTC